This T cell receptor beta chain came from a study of CD8 T cells in ankylosing spondylitis. The study's findings and limits: In the blood and synovial fluid of reactive arthritis, some motif variants had been previously reported. A motif in TCR beta, a set of under ten highly homologous variants, appeared characteristic of ankylosing spondylitis blood. From matched ankylosing spondylitis synovial fluid, disease-linked clones were reportedly recovered at significantly enriched levels.

This clonotype has a count of ten or more. Its antigen is as yet unknown. A junction boundary mismatches the germline segment, possibly from a read error. Germline V lookup: CDR1 SQVTM, CDR2 ANQGSEA. The length of the CDR3 is 11 residues. TCR beta libraries were made by quantitative 5'-RACE with molecular barcodes. Each CDR3 protein is one row after TCRdb ran MiXCR on the 5' RACE reads. The data hold 300,000 to 350,000 distinct CDR3 sequences, with roughly 10% observed a single time. The sequencing sample was made of blood, either unsorted or a sorted T cell fraction (not recorded which). The genes are TRBV29-1 and TRBJ2-1; the D is unclear. This receptor was identified in a female donor with ankylosing spondylitis or in good health (not recorded which). The DNA for the CDR3 is TGCAGCGTTGACACCTATAATGAGCAGTTCTTC. Its protein product is CSVDTYNEQFF.